This T cell receptor beta chain was retrieved from a study of naive and memory T cell subsets. Blood and skin TCR RNA was reverse transcribed with alpha and beta constant primers. Amplification of ligated cDNA took four PCR rounds with SP2 and nested alpha and beta constant primers. Each CDR3 protein is one row after TCRdb ran MiXCR on the 5' RACE reads. Here the sample spans just over 25,000 distinct CDR3 sequences, under 25% being singletons. Whole blood, 2.5 ml, came from adult healthy volunteers. The library had UMIs added by 3' ligation of an oligonucleotide to TCR cDNA. Notes on this clonotype: A clone one base away is much larger, so this may be a read error.

This CDR3 has 13 amino acids. CDR1 SQVTM and CDR2 ANQGSEA come from the germline V gene. The sequence derives from a female donor in good health. The gene calls are TRBV29-1 and TRBJ1-5, with TRBD1 matching over 8 bases. This chain's CDR3 is CSVGTGGNQPQNF. CDR3 DNA: TGCAGCGTTGGCACAGGGGGTAATCAGCCCCAGAATTTT. The whole variable domain, filled in from reference TRBV29-1 and TRBJ1-5, reads SAVISQKPSRDICQRGTSLTIQCQVDSQVTMMFWYRQQPGQSLTLIATANQGSEATYESGFVIDKFPISRPNLTFSTLTVSNMSPEDSSIYLCSVGTGGNQPQNFGDGTRLSIL.